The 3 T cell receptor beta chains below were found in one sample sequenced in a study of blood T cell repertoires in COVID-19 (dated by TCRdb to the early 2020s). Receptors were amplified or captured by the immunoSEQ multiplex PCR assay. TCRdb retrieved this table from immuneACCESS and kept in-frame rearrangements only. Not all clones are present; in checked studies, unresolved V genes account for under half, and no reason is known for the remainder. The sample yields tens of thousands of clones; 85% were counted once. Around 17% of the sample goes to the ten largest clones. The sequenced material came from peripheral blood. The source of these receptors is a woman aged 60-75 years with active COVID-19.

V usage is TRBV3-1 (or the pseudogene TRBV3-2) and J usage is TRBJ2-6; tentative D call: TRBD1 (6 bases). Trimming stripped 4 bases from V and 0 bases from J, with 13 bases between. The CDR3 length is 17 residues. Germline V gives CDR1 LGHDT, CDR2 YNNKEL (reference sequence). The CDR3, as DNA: TGTGCCAGCAGCCCCCGGACAGCACTCTCTGGGGCCAACGTCCTGACTTTC. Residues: CASSPRTALSGANVLTF.

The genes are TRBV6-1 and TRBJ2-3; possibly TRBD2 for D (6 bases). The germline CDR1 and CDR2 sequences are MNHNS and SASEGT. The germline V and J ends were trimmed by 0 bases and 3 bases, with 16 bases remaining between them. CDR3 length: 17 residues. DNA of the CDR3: TGTGCCAGCAGTGAAGCGTTTCGGGTGGCGGGAACAGATACGCAGTATTTT. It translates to CASSEAFRVAGTDTQYF.

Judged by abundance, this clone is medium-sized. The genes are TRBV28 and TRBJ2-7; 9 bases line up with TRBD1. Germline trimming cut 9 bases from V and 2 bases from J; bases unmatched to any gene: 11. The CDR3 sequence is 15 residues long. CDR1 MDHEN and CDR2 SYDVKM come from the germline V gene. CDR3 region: CASWGTGQKAYEQYF. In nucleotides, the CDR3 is TGTGCCAGTTGGGGGACAGGGCAAAAGGCCTACGAGCAGTACTTC.